This TCR beta chain was captured by sequencing in a study of shared clonotypes between healthy human individuals. Study results and caveats: In this cohort, only blood was sampled, and tissue repertoires likely differ. Researchers found naive subsets generally carried larger estimated richness than memory subsets. There were few donors, and this limited the genetic and exposure-history diversity represented.

Assay: immunoSEQ multiplex PCR; the TCRdb copy retains only in-frame clones and omits some. The sample lists some 740,000 clones, almost 95% seen once, with nearly 25% in the top ten. After removal of 4 bases from V and 1 base from J, the junction contained 11 bases not matched to a gene. This CDR3 is 18 amino acids long. The germline gives CDR1 SGHDN, CDR2 FVKESK. Cells designated naive CD8 were CD45RO-negative and were positively selected for CCR7, with terminally differentiated effector memory CD45RA+ cells excluded. Nashville, Tennessee was home to all donors, who were Caucasian adults. As regards this clone: Its target is not known.

The chain uses TRBV14 and TRBJ2-1, with TRBD2 matching 9 bases. The sequencing sample was made of naive CD8+ T cells sorted from blood. The receptor's source is a man between 25 and 39 years old in good health. The CDR3 sequence: CASSPLVGSGRSYNEQFF. Here the CDR3 DNA reads TGTGCCAGCAGCCCCCTAGTGGGTAGCGGGAGATCCTACAATGAGCAGTTCTTC.